This T cell receptor beta chain was sequenced during a study of graft-versus-host responses after intestinal transplantation. Study in general: The recipients all started with anti-thymocyte globulin induction and then took tacrolimus and steroids for about 3 years. Study results and limitations: Allografts of one patient group, those with graft-donor T cell macrochimerism, had high graft-versus-host to host-versus-graft clonal ratios. Recipient marrow showed GvH clones, some seen first in ileum or blood.

Concerning this clone: Antigen unknown.

Germline V gives CDR1 SGHTA, CDR2 FQGTGA. The CDR3 totals 16 residues. V shed 3 bases and J 0 bases; nucleotides not matched to a gene: 4. Profiling relied on immunoSEQ multiplex PCR, and the TCRdb table lists in-frame clones only, not all of them. The table shows roughly 100,000 clones, with roughly 91% occurring only once. Material: unstimulated CD4+ T cells sorted from spleen or lymph node cells, obtained before transplant. The TCR sequence derives from a human donor who was the organ donor for an intestinal transplant. The chain employs TRBV7-3 and TRBJ2-2, with 7 positions matching TRBD1. CDR3 sequence (DNA): TGTGCCAGCAGCTTCCAGACAGGGACGAACACCGGGGAGCTGTTTTTT. Translating gives CASSFQTGTNTGELFF.